This T cell receptor (beta chain) is from a study of PD-L1 blockade in urothelial cancer. Across the whole study: Most patients, twenty-five of 29, were males with bladder-origin cancer.

V shed 8 bases and J 0 bases; nucleotides not matched to a gene: 8. CDR3 length: 16 amino acids. From germline, CDR1 is ENHRY and CDR2 SYGVKD. Data came from immunoSEQ multiplex PCR; TCRdb stores just in-frame clones and leaves some out. The sample yields tens of thousands of clones, more than 85% seen once. Each patient gave between 1 and 8 samples of peripheral blood mononuclear cells, which were collected pretreatment and during treatment. The TCR was taken from a man aged 45-60 years with urothelial cancer. The sample was PBMCs, taken around atezolizumab (anti-PD-L1) treatment. The chain recombines TRBV10-3 with TRBJ2-7; 12 bases agree with TRBD2. CDR3 DNA sequence: TGTGCCATCGGGCCTAGCGGGGGGGCACGCTCCTACGAGCAGTACTTC. It encodes CAIGPSGGARSYEQYF.